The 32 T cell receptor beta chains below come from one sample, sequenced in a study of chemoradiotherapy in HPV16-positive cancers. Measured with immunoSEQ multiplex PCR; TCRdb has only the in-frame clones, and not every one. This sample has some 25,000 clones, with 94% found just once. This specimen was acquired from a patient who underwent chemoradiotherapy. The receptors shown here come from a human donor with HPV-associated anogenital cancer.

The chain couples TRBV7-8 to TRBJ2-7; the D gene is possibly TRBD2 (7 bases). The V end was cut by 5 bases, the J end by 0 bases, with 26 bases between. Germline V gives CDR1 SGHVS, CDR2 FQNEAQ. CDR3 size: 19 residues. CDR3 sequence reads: CASSRGRGGSEGLSYEQYF. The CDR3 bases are TGTGCCAGCAGCAGAGGAAGGGGGGGGTCAGAAGGTCTCTCCTACGAGCAGTACTTC.

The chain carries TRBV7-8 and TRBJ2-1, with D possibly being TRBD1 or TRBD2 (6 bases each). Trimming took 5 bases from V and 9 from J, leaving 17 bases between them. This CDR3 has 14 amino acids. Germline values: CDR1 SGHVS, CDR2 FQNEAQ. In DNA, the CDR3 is TGTGCCAGCAGCCTAGTGGAGGGGGTGGGTGAGCAGTTCTTC. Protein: CASSLVEGVGEQFF.

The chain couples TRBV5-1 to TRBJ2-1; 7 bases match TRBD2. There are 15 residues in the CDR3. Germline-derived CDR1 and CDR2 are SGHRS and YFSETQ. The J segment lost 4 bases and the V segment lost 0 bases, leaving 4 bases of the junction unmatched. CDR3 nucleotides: TGCGCCAGCAGCTTGGTTGCGGGGGATTACAATGAGCAGTTCTTC. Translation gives CASSLVAGDYNEQFF.

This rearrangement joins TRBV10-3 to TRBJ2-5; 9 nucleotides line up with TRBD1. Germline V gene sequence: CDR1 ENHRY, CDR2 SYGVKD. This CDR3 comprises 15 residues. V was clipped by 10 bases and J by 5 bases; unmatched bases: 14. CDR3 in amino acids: CATRPGQGSVETQYF. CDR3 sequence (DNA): TGTGCCACCCGGCCGGGACAGGGTTCGGTCGAGACCCAGTACTTC.

CDR3 loop: CASSLGQNYGYTF. CDR3 DNA sequence: TGTGCCAGCAGTTTAGGCCAGAACTATGGCTACACCTTC. The chain couples TRBV28 to TRBJ1-2; no clear D gene. The germline V gene encodes CDR1 MDHEN and CDR2 SYDVKM. Trimming stripped 2 bases from V and 2 bases from J, with 6 bases between. There are 13 residues in the CDR3.

CDR3 loop: CASSATGSTSGNTIYF. In DNA, the CDR3 is TGTGCCAGCAGCGCCACAGGGAGTACTTCTGGAAACACCATATATTTT. The rearrangement joins TRBV9 to TRBJ1-3, with D possibly matching TRBD1 (6 bases). CDR3 length equals 16 residues. V lost 3 bases and J lost 1, with 14 bases in between. Germline V gene lookup returns CDR1 SGDLS and CDR2 YYNGEE.

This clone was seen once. The CDR3 loop is CASRDPGLAGQYF. In DNA, the CDR3 is TGTGCCAGCAGGGATCCCGGACTAGCGGGGCAGTATTTT. The genes are TRBV5-8 and TRBJ2-3; TRBD2 agrees at 11 bases. Per the germline V gene, CDR1 is SGHTS and CDR2 is YDEGEE. V dropped 5 bases and J dropped 11; count of bases not matched to a gene: 7. The CDR3 totals 13 residues.

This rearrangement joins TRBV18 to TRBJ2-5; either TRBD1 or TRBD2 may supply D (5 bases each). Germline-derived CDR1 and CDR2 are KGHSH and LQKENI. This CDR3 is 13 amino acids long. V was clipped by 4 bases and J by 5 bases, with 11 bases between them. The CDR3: CASSRGGEETQYF. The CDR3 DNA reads TGTGCCAGCTCACGTGGGGGAGAGGAGACCCAGTACTTC.

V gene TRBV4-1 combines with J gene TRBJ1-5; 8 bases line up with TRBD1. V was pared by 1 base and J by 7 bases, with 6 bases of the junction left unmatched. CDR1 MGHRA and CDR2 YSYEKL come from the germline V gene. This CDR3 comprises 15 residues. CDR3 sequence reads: CASSQARQGNQPQHF. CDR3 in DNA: TGCGCCAGCAGCCAAGCTCGACAGGGGAACCAGCCCCAGCATTTT.

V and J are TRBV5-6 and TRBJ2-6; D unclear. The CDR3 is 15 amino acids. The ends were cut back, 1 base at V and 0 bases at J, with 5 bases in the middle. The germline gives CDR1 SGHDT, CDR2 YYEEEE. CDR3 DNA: TGTGCCAGCAGCTTGCGGTTCTCTGGGGCCAACGTCCTGACTTTC. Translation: CASSLRFSGANVLTF.

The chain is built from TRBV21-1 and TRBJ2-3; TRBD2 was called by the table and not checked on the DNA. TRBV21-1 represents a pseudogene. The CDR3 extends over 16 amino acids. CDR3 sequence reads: CASSKAVGGRIDTQYF. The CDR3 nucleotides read TGTGCCAGCAGCAAAGCTGTCGGGGGGCGCATAGATACGCAGTATTTT.

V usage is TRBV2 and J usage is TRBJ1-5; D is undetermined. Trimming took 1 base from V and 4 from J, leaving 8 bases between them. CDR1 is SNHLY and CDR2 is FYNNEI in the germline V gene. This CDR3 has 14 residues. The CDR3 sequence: CASSEVLQNQPQHF. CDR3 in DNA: TGTGCCAGCAGTGAAGTACTGCAAAATCAGCCCCAGCATTTT.

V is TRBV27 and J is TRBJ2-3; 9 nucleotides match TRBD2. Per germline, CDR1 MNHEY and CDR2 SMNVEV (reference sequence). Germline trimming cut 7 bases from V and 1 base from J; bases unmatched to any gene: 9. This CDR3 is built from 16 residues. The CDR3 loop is CASKIRAGGRTDTQYF. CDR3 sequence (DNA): TGTGCCAGCAAAATCCGAGCGGGAGGACGCACAGATACGCAGTATTTT.

For the CDR3, the DNA is TGTGCCAGCAGCTTTGGGCAGGGGGCGTTGGAGACCCAGTACTTC. Translating it yields CASSFGQGALETQYF. The chain couples TRBV5-4 to TRBJ2-5; 8 bases agree with TRBD1. Germline V CDR1 and CDR2: SGHNT, YYREEE (reference sequence). The CDR3 extends over 15 amino acids. V was pared by 2 bases and J by 5 bases, with 8 bases of the junction left unmatched.

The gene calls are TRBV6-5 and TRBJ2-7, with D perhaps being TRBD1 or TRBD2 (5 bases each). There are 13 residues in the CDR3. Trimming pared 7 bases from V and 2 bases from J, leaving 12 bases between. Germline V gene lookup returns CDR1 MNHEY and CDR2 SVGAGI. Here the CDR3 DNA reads TGTGCCAGCAAGCAGGGAGTTGCCTACGAGCAGTACTTC. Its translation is CASKQGVAYEQYF.

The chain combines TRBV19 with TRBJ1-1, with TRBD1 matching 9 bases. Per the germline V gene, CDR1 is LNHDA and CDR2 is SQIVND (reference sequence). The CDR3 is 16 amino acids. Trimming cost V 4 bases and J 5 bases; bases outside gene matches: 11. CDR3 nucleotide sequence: TGTGCCAGTAGTACCCTATCCGGACAGGGGAGTACTGAAGCTTTCTTT. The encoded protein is CASSTLSGQGSTEAFF.

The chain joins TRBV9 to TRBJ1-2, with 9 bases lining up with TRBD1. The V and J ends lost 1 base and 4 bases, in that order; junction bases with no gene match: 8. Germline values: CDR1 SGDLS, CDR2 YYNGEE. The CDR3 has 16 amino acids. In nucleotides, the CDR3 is TGTGCCAGCAGCGTACTACCGGGACAGGGAATCTATGGCTACACCTTC. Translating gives CASSVLPGQGIYGYTF.

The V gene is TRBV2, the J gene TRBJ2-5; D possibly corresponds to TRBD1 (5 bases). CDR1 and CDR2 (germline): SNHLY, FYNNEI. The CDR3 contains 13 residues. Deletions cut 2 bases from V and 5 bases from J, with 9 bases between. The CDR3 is CASSEQAGETQYF. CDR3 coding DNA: TGTGCCAGCAGTGAACAGGCAGGGGAGACCCAGTACTTC.

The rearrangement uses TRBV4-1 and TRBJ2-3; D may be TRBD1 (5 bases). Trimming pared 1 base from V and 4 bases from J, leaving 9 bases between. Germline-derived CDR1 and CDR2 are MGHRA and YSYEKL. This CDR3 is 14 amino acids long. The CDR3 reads CASSQVRVSDTQYF. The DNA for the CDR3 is TGCGCCAGCAGCCAAGTCAGGGTGTCAGATACGCAGTATTTT.

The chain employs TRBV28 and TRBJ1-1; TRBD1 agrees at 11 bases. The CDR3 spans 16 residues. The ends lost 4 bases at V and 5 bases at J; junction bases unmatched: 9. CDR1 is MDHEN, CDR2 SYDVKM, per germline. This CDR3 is CASSSSGQGAGTEAFF. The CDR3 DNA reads TGTGCCAGCAGTTCTTCCGGACAGGGGGCAGGTACTGAAGCTTTCTTT.

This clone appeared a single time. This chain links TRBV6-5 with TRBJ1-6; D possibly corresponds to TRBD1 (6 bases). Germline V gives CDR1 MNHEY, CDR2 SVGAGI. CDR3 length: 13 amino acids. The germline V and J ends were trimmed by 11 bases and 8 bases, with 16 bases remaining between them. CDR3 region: CAAKGGFDSPLHF. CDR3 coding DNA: TGTGCCGCCAAGGGGGGGTTTGATTCACCCCTCCACTTT.

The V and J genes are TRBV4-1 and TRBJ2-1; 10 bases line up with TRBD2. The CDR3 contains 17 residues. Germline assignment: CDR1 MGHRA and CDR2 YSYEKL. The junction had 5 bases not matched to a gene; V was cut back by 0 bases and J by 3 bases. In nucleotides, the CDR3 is TGCGCCAGCAGCCAAGATACACTAGCGGGGATCTACAATGAGCAGTTCTTC. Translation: CASSQDTLAGIYNEQFF.

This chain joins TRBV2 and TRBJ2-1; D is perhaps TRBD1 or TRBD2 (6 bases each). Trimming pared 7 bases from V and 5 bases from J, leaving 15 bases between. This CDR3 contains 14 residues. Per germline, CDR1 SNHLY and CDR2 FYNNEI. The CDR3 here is CASTYSRGDNEQFF. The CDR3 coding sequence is TGTGCCAGCACCTACAGTAGGGGGGACAATGAGCAGTTCTTC. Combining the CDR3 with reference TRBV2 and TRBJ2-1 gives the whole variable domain EPEVTQTPSHQVTQMGQEVILRCVPISNHLYFYWYRQILGQKVEFLVSFYNNEISEKSEIFDDQFSVERPDGSNFTLKIRSTKLEDSAMYFCASTYSRGDNEQFFGPGTRLTVL.

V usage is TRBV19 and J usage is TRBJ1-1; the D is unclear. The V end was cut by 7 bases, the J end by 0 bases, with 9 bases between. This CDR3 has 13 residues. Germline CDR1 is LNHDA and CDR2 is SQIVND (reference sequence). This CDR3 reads CASTMTLNTEAFF. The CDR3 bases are TGTGCCAGTACCATGACACTGAACACTGAAGCTTTCTTT.

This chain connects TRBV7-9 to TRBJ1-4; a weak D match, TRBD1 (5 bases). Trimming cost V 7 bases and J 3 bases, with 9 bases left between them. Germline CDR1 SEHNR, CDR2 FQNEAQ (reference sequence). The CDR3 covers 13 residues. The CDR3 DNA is TGTGCCAGCACCGGGGGAGCTAATGAAAAACTGTTTTTT. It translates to CASTGGANEKLFF.

This CDR3 reads CASSPLTSLLGGYEQYF. DNA of the CDR3: TGTGCCAGCAGTCCTCTGACTAGCCTCCTAGGAGGCTACGAGCAGTACTTC. V gene TRBV2 combines with J gene TRBJ2-7, with TRBD2 identical over 7 bases. The V gene end was trimmed by 5 bases and the J gene end by 3 bases; junction bases not matched to a gene: 16. Germline V gives CDR1 SNHLY, CDR2 FYNNEI. The CDR3 is made up of 17 amino acids.

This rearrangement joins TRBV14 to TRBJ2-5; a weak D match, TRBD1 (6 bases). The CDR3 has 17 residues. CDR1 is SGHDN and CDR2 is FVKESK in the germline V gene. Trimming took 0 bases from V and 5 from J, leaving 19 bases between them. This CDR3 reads CASSQERTGQPGETQYF. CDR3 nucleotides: TGTGCCAGCAGCCAAGAAAGAACCGGACAGCCTGGGGAGACCCAGTACTTC.

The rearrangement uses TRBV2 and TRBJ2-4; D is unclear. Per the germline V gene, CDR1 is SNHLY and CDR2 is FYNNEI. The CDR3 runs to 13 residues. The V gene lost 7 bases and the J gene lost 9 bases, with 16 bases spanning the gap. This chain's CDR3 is CASKSSDVGIQYF. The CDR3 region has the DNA TGTGCCAGCAAGTCCTCGGACGTGGGCATTCAGTACTTC.

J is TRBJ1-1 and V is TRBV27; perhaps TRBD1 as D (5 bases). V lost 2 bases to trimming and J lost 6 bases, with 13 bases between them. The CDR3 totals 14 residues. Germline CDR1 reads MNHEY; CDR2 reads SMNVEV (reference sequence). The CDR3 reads CASSLDRGLAEAFF. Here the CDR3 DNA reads TGTGCCAGCAGTTTAGACCGGGGACTGGCTGAAGCTTTCTTT.

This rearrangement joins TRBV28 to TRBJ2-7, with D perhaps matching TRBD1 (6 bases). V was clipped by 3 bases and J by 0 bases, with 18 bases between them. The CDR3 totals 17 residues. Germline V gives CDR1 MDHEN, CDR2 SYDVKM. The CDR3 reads CASSFPRRRDNSYEQYF. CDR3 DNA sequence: TGTGCCAGCAGTTTCCCTCGTAGACGGGACAACTCCTACGAGCAGTACTTC. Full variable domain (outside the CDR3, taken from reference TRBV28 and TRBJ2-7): DVKVTQSSRYLVKRTGEKVFLECVQDMDHENMFWYRQDPGLGLRLIYFSYDVKMKEKGDIPEGYSVSREKKERFSLILESASTNQTSMYLCASSFPRRRDNSYEQYFGPGTRLTVT.

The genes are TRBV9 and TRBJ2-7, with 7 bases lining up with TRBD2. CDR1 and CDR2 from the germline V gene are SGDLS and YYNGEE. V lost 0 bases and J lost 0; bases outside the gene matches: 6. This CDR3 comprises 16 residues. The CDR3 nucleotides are TGTGCCAGCAGCGTAGGGCCTAGCGGTTACTCCTACGAGCAGTACTTC. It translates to CASSVGPSGYSYEQYF.

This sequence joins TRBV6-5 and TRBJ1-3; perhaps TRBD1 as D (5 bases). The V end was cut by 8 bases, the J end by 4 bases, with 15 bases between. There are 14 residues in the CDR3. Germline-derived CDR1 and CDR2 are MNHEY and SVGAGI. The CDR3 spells CASRFLQGGNTIYF. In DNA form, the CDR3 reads TGTGCCAGCCGTTTCCTCCAGGGAGGAAACACCATATATTTT.